Listed here is a single T cell receptor (beta chain). Its antigen remains undetermined. No per-base quality is available; no much larger clone lies one base away. The immunoSEQ Assay, a bias-controlled multiplex PCR, was used to amplify TCRbeta CDR3 regions from genomic DNA. The published analysis was carried out like this. Within the assay, amplification of reference gene primers was used to estimate how many nucleated cells each sample contained. Sequence reads were collapsed and filtered to measure the absolute abundance of every unique TCRbeta CDR3 rearrangement. For each sample, productive Simpson clonality was calculated as the square root of Simpson's diversity index over productive rearrangements. Here the immuneACCESS table is served through TCRdb, limited to in-frame sequences with V and J called. Missing clones are a known gap in these copies; in checked studies unresolved V genes cover under half, and the rest lacks a known reason. The V and J calls and the clone size are those of that table, but D and trimming were determined from the DNA. This sample has some 240,000 clones in its table, and about 93% of those were observed once. The top ten clones comprise over 0.75% of the sample.

The source of the sample is a study of blood T cell repertoires in COVID-19 (dated by TCRdb to the early 2020s). Regarding the research as a whole: Collaborator samples came from the United States, Italy and Spain and covered acute and convalescent phases of COVID-19. Subjects who had been exposed to COVID-19, were actively infected with it, or had recovered from it provided the deeply sampled blood TCRbeta repertoires that made up the dataset. The material from the prospective study consisted of cDNA or gDNA derived from T cells, B-cell-depleted T cells, or PBMCs. Where available, HLA class I and class II types were obtained from metadata supplied by the sample provider rather than from assay-based typing. A de-identified subject ID, COVID-19 status, age in years and sex were almost always included in the sample metadata. The repertoires were released in a freely available public database meant as a resource for research on the immune response to SARS-CoV-2. Samples were obtained from the ongoing ImmuneRACE study (first 160 participants) and from 950 to 1,500 subjects provided by 6 global collaborators.

General conclusions and limits of the study: The amount of clinical and demographic metadata varied by source and participant and was provided uncurated.

Deletion took 2 bases off V and 6 bases off J, with a span of 17 bases between the germline ends. The CDR3 starts with the cysteine, ends with the phenylalanine, and has 16 residues. This entry keeps only the CDR3 DNA: 48 bases, framed from base 1. Looking up the germline V gene yields CDR1 SGHTA and CDR2 FQGNSA. One collaborating source in Seattle enrolled patients during active infection and followed them longitudinally through the course of disease. The collaborating institutions used their own protocols to collect whole blood in K2EDTA tubes. For TCRbeta analysis, collaborator samples were shipped as frozen whole blood, as isolated PBMCs, or as DNA extracted from either sample type.

The clonotype comes from a man in his sixties with COVID-19, enrolled during active disease. This chain joins TRBV7-2 to TRBJ1-5; the D gene lacks a confident call. Sequencing was performed on peripheral blood. The CDR3 region has the sequence CASSLSRPGIAQPQHF. The nucleotides read TGTGCCAGCAGCTTATCCCGACCCGGGATCGCTCAGCCCCAGCATTTT.